This TCR beta chain was sequenced during a study of post-analysis software for immune sequencing data. Comments on this clonotype: Its antigen is currently unknown.

Unique molecular identifiers were present in the TCR beta cDNA libraries. Some 500,000 cDNA molecules were recovered from an input of about 0.95 to 11 million T cells. MiXCR, applied by TCRdb to the PCR reads, yields one record per CDR3 protein. The sample has hundreds of thousands of distinct CDR3 sequences; 55% to 60% are singletons. Study conclusions and caveats: Five or six TRBV segments were significantly more frequent in patients than in controls. TRBV5-6, TRBV5-1 and TRBV20-1 were among these segments. F measure clustering grouped samples strongly by preparation batch. For normalized Chao1 diversity, multiple sclerosis patients scored significantly lower than controls did.

Germline-derived CDR1 and CDR2 are SQVTM and ANQGSEA. V lost 3 bases and J 6 bases, leaving 9 bases between the germline ends. The CDR3 is 12 amino acids. This receptor was taken from a girl aged 2 to 9 with multiple sclerosis. The chain couples TRBV29-1 to TRBJ2-1; D assignment may be TRBD1 or TRBD2 (6 bases each). Sequencing used blood. The CDR3 coding sequence is TGCAGCGTTGAGGGGGGCCTCAATGAGCAGTTCTTC. Its protein is CSVEGGLNEQFF.